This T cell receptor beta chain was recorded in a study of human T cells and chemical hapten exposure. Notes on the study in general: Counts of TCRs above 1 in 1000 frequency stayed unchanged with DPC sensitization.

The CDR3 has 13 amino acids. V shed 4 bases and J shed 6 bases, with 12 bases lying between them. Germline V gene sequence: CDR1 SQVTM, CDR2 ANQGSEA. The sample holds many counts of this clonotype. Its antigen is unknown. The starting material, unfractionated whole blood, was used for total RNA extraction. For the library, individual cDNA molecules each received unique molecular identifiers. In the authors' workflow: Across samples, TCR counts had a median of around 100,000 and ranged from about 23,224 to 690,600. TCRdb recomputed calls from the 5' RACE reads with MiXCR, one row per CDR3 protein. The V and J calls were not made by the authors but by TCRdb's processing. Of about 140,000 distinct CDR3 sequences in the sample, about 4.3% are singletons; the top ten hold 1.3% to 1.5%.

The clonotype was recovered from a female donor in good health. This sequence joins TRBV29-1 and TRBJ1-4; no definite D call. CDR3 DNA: TGCAGCGTTGGAGACTCGGGTCATGAAAAACTGTTTTTT. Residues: CSVGDSGHEKLFF.